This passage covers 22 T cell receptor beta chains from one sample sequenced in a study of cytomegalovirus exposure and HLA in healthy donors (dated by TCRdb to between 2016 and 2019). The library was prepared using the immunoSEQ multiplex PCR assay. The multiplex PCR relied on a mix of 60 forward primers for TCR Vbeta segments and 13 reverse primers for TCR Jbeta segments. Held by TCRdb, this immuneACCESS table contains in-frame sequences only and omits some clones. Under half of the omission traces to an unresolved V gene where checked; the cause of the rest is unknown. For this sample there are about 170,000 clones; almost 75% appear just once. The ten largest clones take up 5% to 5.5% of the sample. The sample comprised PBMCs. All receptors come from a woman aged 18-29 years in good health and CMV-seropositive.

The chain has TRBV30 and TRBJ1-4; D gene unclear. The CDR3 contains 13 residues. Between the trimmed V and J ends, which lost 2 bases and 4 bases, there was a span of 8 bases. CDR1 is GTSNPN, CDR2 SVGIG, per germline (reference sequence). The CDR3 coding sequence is TGTGCCTGGAGTAGACGGAGTAATGAAAAACTGTTTTTT. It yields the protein CAWSRRSNEKLFF.

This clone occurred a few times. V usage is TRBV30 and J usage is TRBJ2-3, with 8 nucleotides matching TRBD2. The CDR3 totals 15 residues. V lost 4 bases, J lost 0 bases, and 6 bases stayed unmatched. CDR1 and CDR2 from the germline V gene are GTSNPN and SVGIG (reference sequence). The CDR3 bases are TGTGCCTGGACGGTACTAGCGGCTAGCACAGATACGCAGTATTTT. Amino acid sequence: CAWTVLAASTDTQYF.

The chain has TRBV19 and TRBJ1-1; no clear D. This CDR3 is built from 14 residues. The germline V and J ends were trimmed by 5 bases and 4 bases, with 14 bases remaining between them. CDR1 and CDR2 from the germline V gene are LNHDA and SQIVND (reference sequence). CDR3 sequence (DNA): TGTGCCAGTAGTGCCCGGAAGAGGGCCACTGAAGCTTTCTTT. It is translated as CASSARKRATEAFF.

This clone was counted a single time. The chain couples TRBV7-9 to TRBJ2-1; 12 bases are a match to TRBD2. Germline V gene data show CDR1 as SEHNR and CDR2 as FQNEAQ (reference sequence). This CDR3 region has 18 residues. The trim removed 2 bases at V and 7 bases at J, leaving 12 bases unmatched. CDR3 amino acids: CASSLPLAGGRSENEQFF. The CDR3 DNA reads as TGTGCCAGCAGCTTACCACTAGCGGGGGGTAGGTCTGAGAATGAGCAGTTCTTC.

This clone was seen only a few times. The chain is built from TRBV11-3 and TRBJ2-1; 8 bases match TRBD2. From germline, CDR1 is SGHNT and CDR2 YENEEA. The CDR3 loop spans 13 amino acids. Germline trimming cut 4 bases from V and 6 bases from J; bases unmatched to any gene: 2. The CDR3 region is CASSSLAVNEQFF. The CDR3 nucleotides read TGTGCCAGCAGCTCACTAGCGGTCAATGAGCAGTTCTTC.

The CDR3 bases are TGTGCCAGTGGGGAGGGGGTTGCAAATTCACCCCTCCACTTT. It translates to CASGEGVANSPLHF. The chain employs TRBV19 and TRBJ1-6, with D perhaps matching TRBD1 (6 bases). This CDR3 contains 14 residues. Germline CDR1 and CDR2: LNHDA and SQIVND (reference sequence). V was cut by 8 bases and J by 7 bases, with 15 bases left in between.

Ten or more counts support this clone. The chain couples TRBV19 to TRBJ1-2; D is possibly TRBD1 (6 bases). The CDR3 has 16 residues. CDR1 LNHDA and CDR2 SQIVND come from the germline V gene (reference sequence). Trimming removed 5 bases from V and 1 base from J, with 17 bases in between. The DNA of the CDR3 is TGTGCCAGTAGTTCCGGACAGAGCAATATTAACTATGGCTACACCTTC. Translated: CASSSGQSNINYGYTF.

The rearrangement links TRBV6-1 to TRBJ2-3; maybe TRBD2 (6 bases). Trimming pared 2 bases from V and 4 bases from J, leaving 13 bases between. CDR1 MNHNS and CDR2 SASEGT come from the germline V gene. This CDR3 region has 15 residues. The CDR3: CASSETSRGSDTQYF. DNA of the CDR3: TGTGCCAGCAGTGAAACTTCCCGGGGGTCAGATACGCAGTATTTT.

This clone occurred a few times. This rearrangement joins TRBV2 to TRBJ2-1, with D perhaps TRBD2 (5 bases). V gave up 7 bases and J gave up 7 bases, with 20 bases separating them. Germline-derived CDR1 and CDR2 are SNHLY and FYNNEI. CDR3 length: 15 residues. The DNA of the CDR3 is TGTGCCAGCACTACACTAGGAGGAGTTGGGAATGAGCAGTTCTTC. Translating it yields CASTTLGGVGNEQFF.

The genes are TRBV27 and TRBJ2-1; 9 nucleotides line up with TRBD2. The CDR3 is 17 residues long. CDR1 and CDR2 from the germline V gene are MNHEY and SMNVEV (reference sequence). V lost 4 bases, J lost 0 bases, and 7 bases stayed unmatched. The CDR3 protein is CASSSAAGGSSYNEQFF. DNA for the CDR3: TGTGCCAGCAGTTCGGCGGCGGGGGGGAGCTCCTACAATGAGCAGTTCTTC.

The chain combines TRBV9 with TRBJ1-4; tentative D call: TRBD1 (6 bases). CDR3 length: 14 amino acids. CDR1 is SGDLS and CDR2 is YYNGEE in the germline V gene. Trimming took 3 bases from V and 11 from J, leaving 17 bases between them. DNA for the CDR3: TGTGCCAGCAGCGCAGAGGGCGGGGGCAGGAAACTGTTTTTT. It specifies CASSAEGGGRKLFF. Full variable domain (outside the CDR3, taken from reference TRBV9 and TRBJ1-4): DSGVTQTPKHLITATGQRVTLRCSPRSGDLSVYWYQQSLDQGLQFLIQYYNGEERAKGNILERFSAQQFPDLHSELNLSSLELGDSALYFCASSAEGGGRKLFFGSGTQLSVL.

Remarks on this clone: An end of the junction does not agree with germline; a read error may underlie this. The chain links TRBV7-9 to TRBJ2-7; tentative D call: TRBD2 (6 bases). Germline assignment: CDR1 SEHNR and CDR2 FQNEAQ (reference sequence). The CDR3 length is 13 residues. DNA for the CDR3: TGTTCCAGCAGCTTTGGAGGGGCCTACGAGCAGTACTTC. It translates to CSSSFGGAYEQYF.

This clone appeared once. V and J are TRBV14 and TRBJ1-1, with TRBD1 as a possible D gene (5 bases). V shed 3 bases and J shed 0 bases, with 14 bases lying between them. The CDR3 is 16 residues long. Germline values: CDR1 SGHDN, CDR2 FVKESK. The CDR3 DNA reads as TGTGCCAGCAGCCAGTGGGGTAGACAGTTGAACACTGAAGCTTTCTTT. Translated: CASSQWGRQLNTEAFF.

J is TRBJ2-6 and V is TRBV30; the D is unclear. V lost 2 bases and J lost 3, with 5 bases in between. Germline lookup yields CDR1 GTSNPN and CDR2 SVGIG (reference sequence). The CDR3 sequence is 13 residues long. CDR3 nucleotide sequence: TGTGCCTGGAGTCCGGTTGGGGCCAACGTCCTGACTTTC. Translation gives CAWSPVGANVLTF.

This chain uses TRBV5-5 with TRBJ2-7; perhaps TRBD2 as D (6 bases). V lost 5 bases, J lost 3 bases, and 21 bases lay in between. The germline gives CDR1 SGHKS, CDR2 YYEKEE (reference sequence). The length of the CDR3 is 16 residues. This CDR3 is CASSRGPREDLYEQYF. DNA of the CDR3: TGTGCCAGCAGTCGGGGTCCTAGGGAGGATCTCTACGAGCAGTACTTC.

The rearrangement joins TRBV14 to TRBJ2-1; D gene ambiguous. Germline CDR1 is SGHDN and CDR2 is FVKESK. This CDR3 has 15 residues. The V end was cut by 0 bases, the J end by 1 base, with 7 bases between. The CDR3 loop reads CASSQERSSYNEQFF. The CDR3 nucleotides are TGTGCCAGCAGCCAAGAGAGGTCTTCCTACAATGAGCAGTTCTTC. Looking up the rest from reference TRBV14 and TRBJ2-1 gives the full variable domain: EAGVTQFPSHSVIEKGQTVTLRCDPISGHDNLYWYRRVMGKEIKFLLHFVKESKQDESGMPNNRFLAERTGGTYSTLKVQPAELEDSGVYFCASSQERSSYNEQFFGPGTRLTVL.

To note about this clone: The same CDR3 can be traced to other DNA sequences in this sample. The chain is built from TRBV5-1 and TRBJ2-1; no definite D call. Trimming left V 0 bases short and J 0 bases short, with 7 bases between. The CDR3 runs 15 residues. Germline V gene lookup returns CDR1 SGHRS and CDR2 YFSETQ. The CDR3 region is CASSLDGDSYNEQFF. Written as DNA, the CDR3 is TGCGCCAGCAGCTTGGATGGAGACTCCTACAATGAGCAGTTCTTC. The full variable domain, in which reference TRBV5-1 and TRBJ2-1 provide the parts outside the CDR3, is KAGVTQTPRYLIKTRGQQVTLSCSPISGHRSVSWYQQTPGQGLQFLFEYFSETQRNKGNFPGRFSGRQFSNSRSEMNVSTLELGDSALYLCASSLDGDSYNEQFFGPGTRLTVL.

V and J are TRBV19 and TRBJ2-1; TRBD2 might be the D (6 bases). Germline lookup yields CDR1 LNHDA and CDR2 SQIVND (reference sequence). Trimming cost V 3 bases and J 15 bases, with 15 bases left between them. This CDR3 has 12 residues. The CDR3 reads CASSMGSLALFF. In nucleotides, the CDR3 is TGTGCCAGTAGTATGGGCTCGCTAGCGCTGTTCTTC.

CDR3 amino acids: CASSRGGYGYTF. CDR3 nucleotides: TGTGCCAGCAGCCGGGGTGGCTATGGCTACACCTTC. This sequence joins TRBV7-9 and TRBJ1-2; no reliable D call. Per the germline V gene, CDR1 is SEHNR and CDR2 is FQNEAQ (reference sequence). V was trimmed by 5 bases and J by 4 bases, leaving 8 bases between them. The CDR3 is 12 amino acids. Using reference TRBV7-9 and TRBJ1-2 for the parts outside the CDR3, the full variable domain is DTGVSQNPRHKITKRGQNVTFRCDPISEHNRLYWYRQTLGQGPEFLTYFQNEAQLEKSRLLSDRFSAERPKGSFSTLEIQRTEQGDSAMYLCASSRGGYGYTFGSGTRLTVV.

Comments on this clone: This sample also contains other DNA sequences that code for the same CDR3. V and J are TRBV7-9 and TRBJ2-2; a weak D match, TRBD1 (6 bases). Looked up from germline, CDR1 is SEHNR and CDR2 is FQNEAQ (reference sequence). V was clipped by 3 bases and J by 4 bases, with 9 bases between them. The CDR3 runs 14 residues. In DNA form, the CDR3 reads TGTGCCAGCAGCTTGGTCAGGGGCACCGGGGAGCTGTTTTTT. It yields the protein CASSLVRGTGELFF.

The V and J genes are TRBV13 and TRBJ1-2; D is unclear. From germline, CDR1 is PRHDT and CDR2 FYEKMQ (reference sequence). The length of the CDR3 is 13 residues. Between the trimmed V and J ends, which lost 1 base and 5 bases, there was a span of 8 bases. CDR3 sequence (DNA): TGTGCCAGCAGCTTAGATCAGGCGTATGGCTACACCTTC. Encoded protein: CASSLDQAYGYTF.

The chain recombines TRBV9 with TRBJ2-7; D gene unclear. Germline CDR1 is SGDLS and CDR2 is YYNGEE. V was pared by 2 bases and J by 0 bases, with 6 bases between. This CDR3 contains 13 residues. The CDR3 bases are TGTGCCAGCAGCGTTTCCAGCTCCTACGAGCAGTACTTC. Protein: CASSVSSSYEQYF.